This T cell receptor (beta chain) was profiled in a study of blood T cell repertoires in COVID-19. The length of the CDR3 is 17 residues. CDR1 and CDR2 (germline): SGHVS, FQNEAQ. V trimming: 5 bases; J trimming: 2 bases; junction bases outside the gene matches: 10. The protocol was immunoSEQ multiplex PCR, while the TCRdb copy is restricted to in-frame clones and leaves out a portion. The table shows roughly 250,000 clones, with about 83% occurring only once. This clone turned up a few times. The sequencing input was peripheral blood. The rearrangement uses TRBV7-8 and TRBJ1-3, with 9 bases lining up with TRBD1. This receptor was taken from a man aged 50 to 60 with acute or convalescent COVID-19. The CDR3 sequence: CASSLNFRTGAGNTIYF. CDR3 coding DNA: TGTGCCAGCAGCCTCAATTTCCGGACAGGGGCTGGAAACACCATATATTTT.